A selection of T cell receptor beta chains follows, all from one sample in a study of PD-1 blockade in classical Hodgkin lymphoma. The table came from immunoSEQ multiplex PCR; TCRdb's copy has only in-frame clones and leaves some out. The table includes tens of thousands of clones, roughly 90% detected once. The source was peripheral blood mononuclear cells (PBMCs), collected at baseline. The receptors stem from a human donor with classical Hodgkin lymphoma. CDR3s include the opening cysteine and the closing phenylalanine or tryptophan. A D gene is named only where the DNA matches it firmly. Expanded clones get a size class; other rows say once, few or many, or leave the size out.

>.|TRBJ2-3|16|TRBV29-1|TRBD2
TGCAGCGTTGCCGCGGCGGGGGGGCCCAGGCCAGATACGCAGTATTTT
CSVAAAGGPRPDTQYF
>.|TRBJ2-1|16|TRBV28|TRBD2
TGTGCCAGCAGTTTACCGGGACTAGCGGTCTACAATGAGCAGTTCTTC
CASSLPGLAVYNEQFF
>.|TRBJ2-7|15|TRBV7-9|TRBD2
TGTGCCAGCAGCCCGCCCGGGACTAGCGGGTACGAGCAGTACTTC
CASSPPGTSGYEQYF
>.|TRBJ2-1|18|TRBV11-3|TRBD1
TGTGCCAGCAGCTTAGTTTCTCCCGGGACAGGGACCTACAATGAGCAGTTCTTC
CASSLVSPGTGTYNEQFF
>few|TRBJ2-4|15|TRBV6-1|.
TGTGCCAGCAGTTCCGACCCCGACTACGCAAACATTCAGTACTTC
CASSSDPDYANIQYF
>.|TRBJ2-7|15|TRBV4-2|.
TGTGCCAGCAGCCAAGAGAGGGACGGAGCCTACGAGCAGTACTTC
CASSQERDGAYEQYF
>.|TRBJ2-1|15|TRBV9|TRBD1
TGTGCCAGCAGCGAATACGGGACAGGGGACAATGAGCAGTTCTTC
CASSEYGTGDNEQFF
>.|TRBJ2-5|12|TRBV15|.
TGTGCCACCAGGGACAGCGGCAAGACCCAGTACTTC
CATRDSGKTQYF
>.|TRBJ2-5|13|TRBV7-6|.
TGTGCCAGCAGCTTAGTACAGAAAGAGACCCAGTACTTC
CASSLVQKETQYF
>.|TRBJ1-2|16|TRBV10-3|TRBD1
TGTGCCATCAGATTTATTTACAGGGGGAAAGACTATGGCTACACCTTC
CAIRFIYRGKDYGYTF
>.|TRBJ2-1|13|TRBV28|TRBD2
TGTGCCGAGGGACTAGCGGGAGGCAATGAGCAGTTCTTC
CAEGLAGGNEQFF
>.|TRBJ2-1|13|TRBV7-6|TRBD1
TGTGCCAGCAGCTTAGGACAGGGCCCTGAGCAGTTCTTC
CASSLGQGPEQFF
>.|TRBJ1-2|15|TRBV28|.
TGTGCCAGCAGTTTCACGGACAGTCGAGGTCATGGCTACACCTTC
CASSFTDSRGHGYTF
>.|TRBJ2-3|16|TRBV25-1|.
TGTGCCAGCAGTGAATTCGGCGGGGCCAACACAGATACGCAGTATTTT
CASSEFGGANTDTQYF
>.|TRBJ2-5|15|TRBV6-1|.
TGTGCCAGCAATTCGGGTGGGGGATTTTTGGAGACCCAGTACTTC
CASNSGGGFLETQYF
>.|TRBJ2-1|15|TRBV9|TRBD2
TGTGCCAGCAGCGTAGATAGCGGGGGGGCCGGCGAGCAGTTCTTC
CASSVDSGGAGEQFF
>once|TRBJ2-3|16|TRBV11-2|TRBD2
TGTGCCAGCAGCTTAGTAAGCGGGGGGGTTACAGATACGCAGTATTTT
CASSLVSGGVTDTQYF
>.|TRBJ2-2|14|TRBV11-2|.
TGTGCCAGCAGCTTATTGTGGGGAACCGGGGAGCTGTTTTTT
CASSLLWGTGELFF
>.|TRBJ2-5|12|TRBV13|.
TGTGCCACCTCTGAGGGTAGGAAGACCCAGTACTTC
CATSEGRKTQYF
>.|TRBJ2-1|15|TRBV29-1|TRBD2
TGCAGCGCCGGGACTAGCGGGGGGGCCTACAATGAGCAGTTCTTC
CSAGTSGGAYNEQFF
>.|TRBJ2-7|12|TRBV6-5|TRBD1
TGTGCCAGCAGTTTTGCAGGGGGCGAGCAGTACTTC
CASSFAGGEQYF
>.|TRBJ2-7|15|TRBV4-1|.
TGCGCCAGCAGCCAAGCTATAACGCCAAGCTACGAGCAGTACTTC
CASSQAITPSYEQYF
>once|TRBJ2-2|18|TRBV7-9|TRBD2
TGTGCCAGCAGCTCAACTAGCGGGGTCAACCCGAACACCGGGGAGCTGTTTTTT
CASSSTSGVNPNTGELFF
>few|TRBJ2-7|11|TRBV13|.
TGTGCCAGCAGCTGGGGATACGAGCAGTACTTC
CASSWGYEQYF
>once|TRBJ2-2|15|TRBV27|.
TGTGCCAGCAGTTTTCGGCTAACGGACACCGGGGAGCTGTTTTTT
CASSFRLTDTGELFF
>.|TRBJ2-7|13|TRBV6-1|.
TGTGCCAGCAGTTCAATACCCTCCTACGAGCAGTACTTC
CASSSIPSYEQYF
>.|TRBJ2-5|16|TRBV7-9|TRBD2
TGTGCCAGCAGCGCCCTGACTAGCGGGGGGACCCGGACCCAGTACTTC
CASSALTSGGTRTQYF
>.|TRBJ2-5|14|TRBV19|TRBD2
TGTGCCAGTAGTGATCTAGCGGGAGGGGAGACCCAGTACTTC
CASSDLAGGETQYF
>.|TRBJ2-3|14|TRBV2|.
TGTGCCAGCCCGGGGGTCCCAGGGGTAGATACGCAGTATTTT
CASPGVPGVDTQYF
>.|TRBJ1-4|12|TRBV28|.
TGTGCCAGCAGTTTATATTCTGAAAAACTGTTTTTT
CASSLYSEKLFF
>.|TRBJ2-5|13|TRBV6-5|.
TGTGCCAGCAGTTACAACAGTGGGGAGACCCAGTACTTC
CASSYNSGETQYF
>few|TRBJ1-1|14|TRBV9|TRBD1
TGTGCCAGCAGCCCCTGGGACAGGTCCTTTGAAGCTTTCTTT
CASSPWDRSFEAFF
>.|TRBJ2-7|17|TRBV4-1|TRBD1
TGCGCCAGCAGCCAAGACACGGGGACAGGACGCCTCTACGAGCAGTACTTC
CASSQDTGTGRLYEQYF
>.|TRBJ1-1|14|TRBV28|.
TGTGCCAGCAGTTTTGTGACGGCGAACACTGAAGCTTTCTTT
CASSFVTANTEAFF
>.|TRBJ1-1|15|TRBV18|TRBD1
TGTGCCAGCTCTCCCACAGGGGTAGGGTTCACTGAAGCTTTCTTT
CASSPTGVGFTEAFF
>.|TRBJ1-1|12|TRBV2|.
TGTGCCAGCAGTGATTCATACACTGAAGCTTTCTTT
CASSDSYTEAFF
>.|TRBJ2-6|15|TRBV6-5|.
TGTGCCAGCAGTTACAAGGCCTCTGGGGCCAACGTCCTGACTTTC
CASSYKASGANVLTF
>.|TRBJ2-4|15|TRBV7-8|TRBD1
TGTGCCAGCAGCTTGAGAGGAGGACAGGGGGTTGTTCAGTACTTC
CASSLRGGQGVVQYF
>.|TRBJ2-1|12|TRBV19|.
TGTGCCAGTAGTTTGGGGGGTAATGAGCAGTTCTTC
CASSLGGNEQFF
>once|TRBJ1-1|14|TRBV7-9|.
TGTGCCAGCAGCTTAGCAGGGGCCCACACTGAAGCTTTCTTT
CASSLAGAHTEAFF
>.|TRBJ2-7|13|TRBV7-9|TRBD2
TGTGCCAGCAGCCCCGGGGGGTCCTACGAGCAGTACTTC
CASSPGGSYEQYF
>.|TRBJ2-3|17|TRBV15|TRBD2
TGTGCCACCAGCAGAGATCGGGCTAGCGGGGGAGCAGATACGCAGTATTTT
CATSRDRASGGADTQYF